The clone carrying this TCR beta chain was observed a few times. Its antigen is not identified. Trimming left V 0 bases short and J 4 bases short, with 9 bases between. The CDR3 has 14 residues. The germline gives CDR1 SGHRS, CDR2 YFSETQ. The source of the sample is a study of T-cell memory formation after mild COVID-19. Broader study findings: Specificity for SARS-CoV-2 was not confirmed among the second-wave clones peaking on day 37. Day 15 to 85 contractors were CD4/CD8 balanced; later expanders leaned CD4+.

TCRdb passed the 5' RACE reads through MiXCR, listing each CDR3 protein once. The table includes approximately 560,000 distinct CDR3 sequences, around a sixth detected once. V gene TRBV5-1 combines with J gene TRBJ2-3, with unresolved D. The clonotype was recovered from an adult woman who had mild COVID-19 (a few samples of this study predate the infection). Cell type and time point are not known. Material for sequencing was PBMCs or a T cell subset sorted from them (not recorded which). CDR3 region: CASSLGRGPDTQYF. CDR3 nucleotides: TGCGCCAGCAGCTTGGGGCGCGGTCCAGATACGCAGTATTTT.